Below, 21 T cell receptor beta chains from the same sample are listed, as sequenced in a study of shared clonotypes between healthy human individuals. Sequencing used immunoSEQ multiplex PCR; TCRdb keeps in-frame clones, though not all of them. Of millions of clones in the sample, 93% were seen once. The specimen was naive CD4+ T cells from PBMCs. Sample subset: CD45RA+ positively selected. These TCRs come from a man aged 18 to 35 in good health. Some clones in this sample may be carry-over from other donors' samples.

This clone was observed once. J is TRBJ1-5 and V is TRBV5-1, with 8 bases matching TRBD1. This CDR3 spans 14 amino acids. Germline V lookup: CDR1 SGHRS, CDR2 YFSETQ. Unmatched junction bases numbered 2, after V lost 4 bases and J lost 2 bases. The CDR3 is CASSMGQGNQPQHF. CDR3 DNA sequence: TGCGCCAGCAGCATGGGACAGGGCAATCAGCCCCAGCATTTT.

Worth noting for this clone: Within the sample, other DNA sequences also encode this same CDR3. The chain uses TRBV18 and TRBJ2-3; TRBD1 aligns across 11 bases. The CDR3 loop spans 15 amino acids. The V segment lost 2 bases and the J segment 4 bases; nucleotides outside the gene matches: 2. Per the germline V gene, CDR1 is KGHSH and CDR2 is LQKENI. The CDR3, as DNA: TGTGCCAGCTCACCAGGACAGGGGGCTTCAGATACGCAGTATTTT. Protein: CASSPGQGASDTQYF.

The V gene is TRBV7-6, the J gene TRBJ1-1; D is ambiguous. This CDR3 is built from 15 residues. V lost 5 bases and J 0 bases, leaving 13 bases between the germline ends. Germline V gene lookup returns CDR1 SGHVS and CDR2 FNYEAQ. The CDR3 sequence: CASSPDEGMNTEAFF. The CDR3 DNA reads TGTGCCAGCAGCCCGGACGAGGGAATGAACACTGAAGCTTTCTTT.

The genes are TRBV10-3 and TRBJ2-4, with D maybe TRBD1 (5 bases). This CDR3 contains 13 residues. Germline V gene lookup returns CDR1 ENHRY and CDR2 SYGVKD. V was clipped by 6 bases and J by 3 bases, with 9 bases between them. DNA of the CDR3: TGTGCCATCAGCTCCGACAGCAAAAACATTCAGTACTTC. Its translation is CAISSDSKNIQYF.

This CDR3 reads CASSRRGGRFEQYF. The CDR3 region has the DNA TGTGCCAGCAGCCGACGGGGGGGCCGTTTTGAGCAGTACTTC. This chain connects TRBV7-2 to TRBJ2-7, with TRBD2 identical over 8 bases. Unmatched junction bases numbered 10, after V lost 5 bases and J lost 7 bases. This CDR3 has 14 residues. Germline assignment: CDR1 SGHTA and CDR2 FQGNSA. Together with reference TRBV7-2 and TRBJ2-7, the CDR3 gives the full variable domain: GAGVSQSPSNKVTEKGKDVELRCDPISGHTALYWYRQSLGQGLEFLIYFQGNSAPDKSGLPSDRFSAERTGGSVSTLTIQRTQQEDSAVYLCASSRRGGRFEQYFGPGTRLTVT.

The rearrangement joins TRBV6-5 to TRBJ1-2, with D unclear. Trimming left V 3 bases short and J 4 bases short, with 9 bases between. Per germline, CDR1 MNHEY and CDR2 SVGAGI. The CDR3 covers 13 residues. The CDR3 DNA follows: TGTGCCAGCAGTTATGGTTCGAGCTATGGCTACACCTTC. As protein: CASSYGSSYGYTF.

This chain uses TRBV5-1 with TRBJ2-1; 7 positions match TRBD1. This CDR3 has 15 residues. Germline V gene data show CDR1 as SGHRS and CDR2 as YFSETQ. Trimming at V came to 3 bases and at J to 5 bases, leaving 8 bases not matched to a gene. DNA of the CDR3: TGCGCCAGCAGCTGGGCTTCCGGGACAGACAATGAGCAGTTCTTC. Protein sequence: CASSWASGTDNEQFF.

This rearrangement joins TRBV11-2 to TRBJ2-5, with TRBD2 matching 7 bases. This CDR3 has 16 residues. Germline CDR1 and CDR2: SGHAT and FQNNGV. J was trimmed by 6 bases and V by 1 base; bases with no gene match: 11. As DNA, the CDR3 is TGTGCCAGCAGCTTAGTCTCTCTAGCGGCTGCCCAGACCCAGTACTTC. This translates into CASSLVSLAAAQTQYF.

Note on this clone: Other DNA variants within this sample encode the same CDR3. The genes are TRBV20-1 and TRBJ2-1; D is undetermined. This CDR3 contains 11 residues. Per germline, CDR1 DFQATT and CDR2 SNEGSKA (reference sequence). The V end was cut by 4 bases, the J end by 4 bases, with 5 bases between. CDR3 in amino acids: CSATPYNEQFF. DNA for the CDR3: TGCAGTGCTACTCCATACAATGAGCAGTTCTTC.

Worth noting for this clone: Other nucleotide sequences from this sample produce the same CDR3. This chain joins TRBV5-1 and TRBJ1-1, with 8 bases aligning to TRBD1. In germline, CDR1 is SGHRS, CDR2 YFSETQ. V shed 3 bases and J 0 bases; nucleotides not matched to a gene: 4. CDR3 length: 15 residues. CDR3 in amino acids: CASSSGQGLNTEAFF. For the CDR3, the DNA is TGCGCCAGCAGCTCCGGACAGGGATTGAACACTGAAGCTTTCTTT.

The gene calls are TRBV6-6 and TRBJ2-7, with D perhaps TRBD1 (6 bases). This CDR3 is 14 amino acids long. Trimming cost V 5 bases and J 2 bases, with 13 bases left between them. The V gene's germline CDR1 is MNHNY and CDR2 SVGAGI (reference sequence). The CDR3 nucleotides read TGTGCCAGCAGTCCAGGACAGTATACCTACGAGCAGTACTTC. Translated: CASSPGQYTYEQYF.

The genes are TRBV28 and TRBJ2-2, with 9 bases that match TRBD1. With V trimmed by 5 bases and J by 7 bases, 5 bases remained unmatched. Germline loops: CDR1 MDHEN, CDR2 SYDVKM. CDR3 length: 14 amino acids. The CDR3 DNA is TGTGCCAGCAGTAAGGGACAGGGAGTCGGGGAGCTGTTTTTT. Residues: CASSKGQGVGELFF.

The rearrangement uses TRBV6-1 and TRBJ2-2; no firm D call. Trimming removed 3 bases at V and 8 bases at J, with 13 bases between. CDR1 and CDR2 (germline): MNHNS, SASEGT. The CDR3 has 14 residues. The DNA for the CDR3 is TGTGCCAGCAGTGAGAACGGATGGGTTGGGGAGCTGTTTTTT. This encodes CASSENGWVGELFF.

This clone was counted a single time. The chain combines TRBV10-1 with TRBJ2-7, with a weak D call TRBD1 (6 bases). The germline gives CDR1 WNHNN, CDR2 SYGVQD (reference sequence). Trimming shortened V by 4 bases and J by 6 bases, and 13 bases separated the two germline ends. The CDR3 length is 13 residues. The CDR3, as DNA: TGCGCCAGCAGTGCAAACAGGGCTGCCGAGCAGTACTTC. It yields the protein CASSANRAAEQYF.

The chain combines TRBV5-4 with TRBJ1-2, with TRBD1 matching 7 bases. Trimming cost V 7 bases and J 2 bases; bases outside gene matches: 5. The V gene's germline CDR1 is SGHNT and CDR2 YYREEE (reference sequence). This CDR3 has 13 residues. In DNA form, the CDR3 reads TGTGCCAGCGGGATACAGGGGAACTATGGCTACACCTTC. It encodes CASGIQGNYGYTF.

V usage is TRBV10-1 and J usage is TRBJ2-1, with D unclear. In germline, CDR1 is WNHNN, CDR2 SYGVQD (reference sequence). Between the trimmed V and J ends, which lost 4 bases and 3 bases, there was a span of 7 bases. The CDR3 consists of 13 residues. This CDR3 reads CASSGQIYNEQFF. CDR3 nucleotides: TGCGCCAGCAGTGGGCAAATCTACAATGAGCAGTTCTTC.

Worth noting for this clone: Relative to the germline gene, one junction end is altered; a read error may explain this. The chain is built from TRBV29-1 and TRBJ2-7; D is ambiguous. Looked up from germline, CDR1 is SQVTM and CDR2 is ANQGSEA. CDR3 size: 14 residues. This chain's CDR3 is CSAEDPGKTYEQYF. The CDR3 bases are TGCAGCGCTGAAGATCCCGGCAAAACCTACGAGCAGTACTTC.

The chain links TRBV11-2 to TRBJ1-2; no firm D call. The germline V gene has CDR1 SGHAT and CDR2 FQNNGV. V was pared by 2 bases and J by 4 bases, with 14 bases between. This CDR3 has 15 amino acids. Here the CDR3 DNA reads TGTGCCAGCAGCTTAATCACCCTCGGCAGCTATGGCTACACCTTC. The encoded protein is CASSLITLGSYGYTF.

The DNA for the CDR3 is TGCAGTGCGAGTAGCGCCGGGCCCCAGCATTTT. As protein: CSASSAGPQHF. The rearrangement joins TRBV20-1 to TRBJ1-5, with no clear D. Deletions cut 6 bases from V and 9 bases from J, with 12 bases between. Germline CDR1 reads DFQATT; CDR2 reads SNEGSKA (reference sequence). The CDR3 has 11 residues.

The rearrangement joins TRBV6-1 to TRBJ2-7, with 8 bases matching TRBD2. The V gene's germline CDR1 is MNHNS and CDR2 SASEGT. The V and J ends lost 9 bases and 4 bases, in that order; junction bases with no gene match: 11. The CDR3 sequence is 14 residues long. CDR3 loop: CASESGSSRYEQYF. The CDR3 DNA sequence: TGTGCCAGTGAGAGCGGGAGTTCGCGATACGAGCAGTACTTC.

This rearrangement joins TRBV18 to TRBJ2-1; D possibly corresponds to TRBD1 (6 bases). Trimming took 3 bases from V and 8 from J, leaving 11 bases between them. This CDR3 is built from 13 residues. Looked up from germline, CDR1 is KGHSH and CDR2 is LQKENI. The CDR3 DNA reads as TGTGCCAGCTCACCTCGACAGGCTGATGAGCAGTTCTTC. Translation: CASSPRQADEQFF.